The clone carrying this TCR beta chain has more than one count but fewer than ten. The antigen is not known. The data stem from a study of vaccination and CD4 T cells after COVID-19. About the study: Post-vaccine sampling followed dose two by a median about 72 days (range 14 to 241). Overlapping peptides covering the spike proteins of SARS-CoV-2, HCoV-NL63, HCoV-OC43 and HCoV-229E were added to stimulate cells. Study outcomes and limitations: Median counts of SARS-CoV-2-reactive clonotypes increased from 21 to 38; this difference was not significant.

The treatment: roughly ten-day PBMC culture with coronavirus spike peptide pools or control peptides (ViraFEST assay). The Oncomine TCR Beta short-read assay sequenced DNA from cultured CD4+ T cells. In TCRdb, the PCR reads were re-called with MiXCR into one record per CDR3 protein. This sample has around 14,000 distinct CDR3 sequences, with approximately 64% found just once. Sample: CD4+ T cells from blood, cultured in vitro. The clonotype was recovered from a human donor who had recovered from COVID-19.

This chain's CDR3 is CSARRGAPPHEQYF. The CDR3 DNA sequence: TGCAGTGCTAGAAGGGGGGCACCCCCCCACGAGCAGTACTTC. This chain joins TRBV20-1 and TRBJ2-7, with D perhaps matching TRBD1 or TRBD2 (6 bases each). V lost 2 bases to trimming and J lost 5 bases, with 16 bases between them. CDR3 length equals 14 residues. Looked up from germline, CDR1 is DFQATT and CDR2 is SNEGSKA (reference sequence).